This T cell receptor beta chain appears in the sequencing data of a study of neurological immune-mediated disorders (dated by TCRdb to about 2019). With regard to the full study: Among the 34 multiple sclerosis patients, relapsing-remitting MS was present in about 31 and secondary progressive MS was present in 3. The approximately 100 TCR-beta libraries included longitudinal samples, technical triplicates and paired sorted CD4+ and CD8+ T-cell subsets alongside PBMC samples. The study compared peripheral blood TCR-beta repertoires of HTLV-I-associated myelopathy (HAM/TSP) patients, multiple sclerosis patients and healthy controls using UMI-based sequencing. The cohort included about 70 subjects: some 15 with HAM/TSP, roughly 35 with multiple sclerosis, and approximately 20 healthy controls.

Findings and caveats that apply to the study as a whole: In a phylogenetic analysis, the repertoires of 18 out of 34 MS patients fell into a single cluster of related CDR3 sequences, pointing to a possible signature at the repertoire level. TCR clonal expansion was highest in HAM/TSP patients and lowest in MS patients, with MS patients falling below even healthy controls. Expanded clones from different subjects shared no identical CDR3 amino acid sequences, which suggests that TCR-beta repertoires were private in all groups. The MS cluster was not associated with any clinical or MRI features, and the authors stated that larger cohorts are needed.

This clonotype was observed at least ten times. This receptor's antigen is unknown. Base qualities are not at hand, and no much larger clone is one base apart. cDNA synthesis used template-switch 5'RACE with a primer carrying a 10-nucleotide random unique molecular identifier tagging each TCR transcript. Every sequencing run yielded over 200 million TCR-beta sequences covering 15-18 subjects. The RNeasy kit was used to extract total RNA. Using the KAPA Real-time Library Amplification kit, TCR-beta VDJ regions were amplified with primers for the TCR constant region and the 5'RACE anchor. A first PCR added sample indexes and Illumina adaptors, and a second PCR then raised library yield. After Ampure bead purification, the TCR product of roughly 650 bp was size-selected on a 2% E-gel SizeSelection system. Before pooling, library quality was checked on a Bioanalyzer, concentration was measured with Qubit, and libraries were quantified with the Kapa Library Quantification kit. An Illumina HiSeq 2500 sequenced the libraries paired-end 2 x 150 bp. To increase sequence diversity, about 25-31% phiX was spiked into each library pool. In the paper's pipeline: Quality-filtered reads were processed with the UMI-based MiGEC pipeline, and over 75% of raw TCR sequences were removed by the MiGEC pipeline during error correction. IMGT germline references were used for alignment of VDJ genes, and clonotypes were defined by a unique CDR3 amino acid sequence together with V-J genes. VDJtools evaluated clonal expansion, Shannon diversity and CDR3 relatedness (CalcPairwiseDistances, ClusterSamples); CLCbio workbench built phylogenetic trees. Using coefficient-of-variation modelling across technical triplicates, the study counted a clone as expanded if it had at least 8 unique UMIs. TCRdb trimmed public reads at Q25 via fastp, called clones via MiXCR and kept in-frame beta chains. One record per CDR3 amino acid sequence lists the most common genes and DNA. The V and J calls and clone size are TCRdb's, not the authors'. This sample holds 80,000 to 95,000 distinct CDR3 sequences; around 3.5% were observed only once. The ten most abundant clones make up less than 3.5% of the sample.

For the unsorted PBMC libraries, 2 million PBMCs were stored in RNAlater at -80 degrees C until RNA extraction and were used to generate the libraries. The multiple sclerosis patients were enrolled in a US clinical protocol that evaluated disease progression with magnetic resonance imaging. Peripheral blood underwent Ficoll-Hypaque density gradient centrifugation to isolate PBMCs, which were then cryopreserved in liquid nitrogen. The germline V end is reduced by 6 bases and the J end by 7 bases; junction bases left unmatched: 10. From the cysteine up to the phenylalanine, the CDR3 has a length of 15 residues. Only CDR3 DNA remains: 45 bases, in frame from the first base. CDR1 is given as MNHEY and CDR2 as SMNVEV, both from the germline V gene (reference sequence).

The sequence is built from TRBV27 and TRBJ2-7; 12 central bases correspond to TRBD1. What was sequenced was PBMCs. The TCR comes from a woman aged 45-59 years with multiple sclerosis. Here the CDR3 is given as CASSPGDRGLGEQYF. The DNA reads TGTGCCAGCAGCCCGGGGGACAGGGGGCTTGGTGAGCAGTACTTC.